Following are 30 T cell receptor beta chains from one sample sequenced in a study of blood T cell repertoires in COVID-19. The method was immunoSEQ multiplex PCR; TCRdb's version includes in-frame clones alone and lacks a portion of them. The sample shows under 200,000 clones, about 80% of them seen only once. Sequenced material: PBMCs or T cells enriched from blood (not recorded which). The receptors derive from a woman in her sixties or seventies who had recovered from COVID-19.

The rearrangement joins TRBV14 to TRBJ2-7; 8 bases align to TRBD1. The CDR3 is 15 residues long. The V and J ends lost 5 bases and 1 base, in that order; junction bases with no gene match: 7. Germline loops: CDR1 SGHDN, CDR2 FVKESK. This chain's CDR3 is CASSKTGGRSYEQYF. The CDR3 region has the DNA TGTGCCAGCAGCAAAACAGGGGGGAGATCCTACGAGCAGTACTTC.

The rearrangement links TRBV19 to TRBJ1-4, with 10 bases fitting TRBD1. J was trimmed by 11 bases and V by 4 bases; bases with no gene match: 10. The germline gives CDR1 LNHDA, CDR2 SQIVND (reference sequence). This CDR3 has 15 amino acids. CDR3 protein: CASSTTPGQGSKLFF. CDR3 nucleotide sequence: TGTGCCAGTAGTACCACCCCGGGACAGGGGTCGAAACTGTTTTTT.

The chain is built from TRBV10-3 and TRBJ2-1, with D maybe TRBD2 (5 bases). V was shortened by 10 bases and J by 8 bases, with 15 bases between the two germline ends. CDR1 is ENHRY and CDR2 is SYGVKD in the germline V gene. The CDR3 is 12 amino acids. DNA for the CDR3: TGTGCCACCAAAATGGACTCAGATGAGCAGTTCTTC. It translates to CATKMDSDEQFF.

Only a few counts were recorded for this clone. The chain joins TRBV5-1 to TRBJ1-6; D not resolved. This CDR3 comprises 14 residues. V lost 0 bases to trimming and J lost 10 bases, with 11 bases between them. Germline-derived CDR1 and CDR2 are SGHRS and YFSETQ. The CDR3 sequence: CASSLASRESPLHF. CDR3 sequence (DNA): TGCGCCAGCAGCTTGGCCTCACGGGAATCACCCCTCCACTTT. Full variable domain (outside the CDR3, taken from reference TRBV5-1 and TRBJ1-6): KAGVTQTPRYLIKTRGQQVTLSCSPISGHRSVSWYQQTPGQGLQFLFEYFSETQRNKGNFPGRFSGRQFSNSRSEMNVSTLELGDSALYLCASSLASRESPLHFGNGTRLTVT.

V usage is TRBV4-2 and J usage is TRBJ2-7; 10 nucleotides agree with TRBD1. V was pared by 6 bases and J by 4 bases, with 9 bases of the junction left unmatched. The CDR3 length is 15 residues. Germline lookup yields CDR1 LGHNA and CDR2 YNFKEQ. The CDR3 sequence is CASRSQPGQGYEQYF. The CDR3 DNA follows: TGTGCCAGCAGGAGCCAACCGGGACAGGGGTACGAGCAGTACTTC.

The gene calls are TRBV2 and TRBJ1-4, with 7 bases fitting TRBD1. CDR1 SNHLY and CDR2 FYNNEI come from the germline V gene. V dropped 6 bases and J dropped 3; count of bases not matched to a gene: 7. The CDR3 runs to 15 residues. CDR3 nucleotides: TGTGCCAGCAGCGAACAGGGGCCCGCTAATGAAAAACTGTTTTTT. It translates to CASSEQGPANEKLFF. The complete variable domain, with remaining parts taken from reference TRBV2 and TRBJ1-4, reads EPEVTQTPSHQVTQMGQEVILRCVPISNHLYFYWYRQILGQKVEFLVSFYNNEISEKSEIFDDQFSVERPDGSNFTLKIRSTKLEDSAMYFCASSEQGPANEKLFFGSGTQLSVL.

The CDR3 DNA reads TGTGCCAGCAGCCAAGATTTTGGGACAGGGGGTATTTCTGGAAACACCATATATTTT. This translates into CASSQDFGTGGISGNTIYF. The chain carries TRBV3-1 (or the pseudogene TRBV3-2) and TRBJ1-3; 11 nucleotides line up with TRBD1. CDR1 and CDR2 from the germline V gene are LGHDT and YNNKEL (reference sequence). The CDR3 consists of 19 residues. Germline trimming cut 0 bases from V and 1 base from J; bases unmatched to any gene: 8.

The chain employs TRBV25-1 and TRBJ1-1; D is possibly TRBD1 (5 bases). V was shortened by 3 bases and J by 0 bases, with 8 bases between the two germline ends. Germline assignment: CDR1 MGHDK and CDR2 SYGVNS. The CDR3 is 14 residues long. CDR3 coding DNA: TGTGCCAGCAGTGAGGAGGGGTTGAACACTGAAGCTTTCTTT. Translating it yields CASSEEGLNTEAFF.

The V and J genes are TRBV4-1 and TRBJ2-7; D may be TRBD1 (6 bases). CDR1 MGHRA and CDR2 YSYEKL come from the germline V gene. V was cut by 3 bases and J by 6 bases, with 21 bases left in between. The CDR3 is 16 amino acids. Here the CDR3 reads CASSQEMTGLELEQYF. CDR3 sequence (DNA): TGCGCCAGCAGCCAGGAGATGACAGGCCTTGAACTCGAGCAGTACTTC.

This clone was seen once. This chain links TRBV6-1 with TRBJ2-7, with TRBD2 as a possible D gene (5 bases). V lost 3 bases to trimming and J lost 1 base, with 16 bases between them. Germline CDR1 reads MNHNS; CDR2 reads SASEGT. The CDR3 loop spans 16 amino acids. CDR3 region: CASSEVPSMISYEQYF. DNA of the CDR3: TGTGCCAGCAGTGAGGTCCCTAGCATGATTTCCTACGAGCAGTACTTC.

The J gene is TRBJ2-1, the V gene TRBV7-2; 8 bases are shared with TRBD2. CDR1 and CDR2 from the germline V gene are SGHTA and FQGNSA. The CDR3 is made up of 15 amino acids. Losses at the gene ends were 1 base for V and 7 bases for J; bases not matched to a gene: 6. CDR3 DNA sequence: TGTGCCAGCAGCTTAGTGGTAGCGGGGAAGAATGAGCAGTTCTTC. It specifies CASSLVVAGKNEQFF.

The chain recombines TRBV19 with TRBJ2-1; D possibly corresponds to TRBD1 (6 bases). The V end lost 1 base, the J end lost 6 bases, and 10 bases lay between the germline ends. Per the germline V gene, CDR1 is LNHDA and CDR2 is SQIVND (reference sequence). The CDR3 has 14 amino acids. The chain's CDR3 is CASSIGYRVNEQFF. The CDR3, as DNA: TGTGCCAGTAGTATAGGATACAGGGTCAATGAGCAGTTCTTC. Using reference TRBV19 and TRBJ2-1 for the parts outside the CDR3, the full variable domain is DGGITQSPKYLFRKEGQNVTLSCEQNLNHDAMYWYRQDPGQGLRLIYYSQIVNDFQKGDIAEGYSVSREKKESFPLTVTSAQKNPTAFYLCASSIGYRVNEQFFGPGTRLTVL.

The chain uses TRBV5-1 and TRBJ1-1, with TRBD1 matching over 7 bases. Germline V gene lookup returns CDR1 SGHRS and CDR2 YFSETQ. There are 14 residues in the CDR3. The ends lost 5 bases at V and 5 bases at J; junction bases unmatched: 9. The CDR3 DNA sequence: TGCGCCAGCAGGGCTCAACAGGGGACTACTGAAGCTTTCTTT. This codes for CASRAQQGTTEAFF.

The chain recombines TRBV5-6 with TRBJ1-1; D ambiguous. Germline CDR1 and CDR2: SGHDT and YYEEEE. The CDR3 length is 14 residues. V dropped 0 bases and J dropped 0 bases, with 6 bases sitting between them. The CDR3 nucleotides are TGTGCCAGCAGCTTGGCCACAGTGAACACTGAAGCTTTCTTT. This sequence encodes CASSLATVNTEAFF.

The V call is TRBV19, the J call TRBJ1-6, with 9 bases aligning to TRBD1. With V trimmed by 7 bases and J by 10 bases, 11 bases remained unmatched. Germline V lookup: CDR1 LNHDA, CDR2 SQIVND (reference sequence). There are 15 residues in the CDR3. CDR3 DNA sequence: TGTGCCAGTATGTCCCGGGACAGGGTCCGGTCACCCCTCCACTTT. Its protein is CASMSRDRVRSPLHF.

The chain employs TRBV2 and TRBJ1-6; a weak D match, TRBD1 (5 bases). V was cut by 2 bases and J by 7 bases, with 9 bases left in between. CDR3 length: 14 residues. Germline loops: CDR1 SNHLY, CDR2 FYNNEI. The CDR3 region is CASSEQGQNSPLHF. The CDR3 coding sequence is TGTGCCAGCAGTGAACAGGGCCAAAATTCACCCCTCCACTTT.

V and J are TRBV5-6 and TRBJ2-7; D not resolved. The ends were cut back, 0 bases at V and 0 bases at J, with 7 bases in the middle. CDR3 length equals 14 residues. Germline assignment: CDR1 SGHDT and CDR2 YYEEEE. CDR3 protein: CASSLDWSSYEQYF. The CDR3 DNA is TGTGCCAGCAGCTTGGACTGGAGCTCCTACGAGCAGTACTTC.

V usage is TRBV7-2 and J usage is TRBJ1-2; possible D gene TRBD1, 6 bases. V was cut by 2 bases and J by 7 bases, with 17 bases left in between. CDR1 is SGHTA and CDR2 is FQGNSA in the germline V gene. The CDR3 contains 15 residues. In nucleotides, the CDR3 is TGTGCCAGCAGCTTACTAATACAGGGCGGAGGTGGCTACACCTTC. Translating gives CASSLLIQGGGGYTF.

The count of this clone is one. The chain carries TRBV5-1 and TRBJ1-4, with 7 bases lining up with TRBD1. Per germline, CDR1 SGHRS and CDR2 YFSETQ. This CDR3 has 16 residues. The ends lost 5 bases at V and 6 bases at J; junction bases unmatched: 13. For the CDR3, the DNA is TGCGCCAGCAGACTATTCTCGACAGGGTCGGATGAAAAACTGTTTTTT. This codes for CASRLFSTGSDEKLFF.

The rearrangement uses TRBV7-9 and TRBJ1-6, with 10 bases fitting TRBD1. Germline-derived CDR1 and CDR2 are SEHNR and FQNEAQ (reference sequence). The ends lost 3 bases at V and 9 bases at J; junction bases unmatched: 5. The CDR3 length is 15 residues. CDR3 residues: CASSLATGGRSPLHF. The CDR3 nucleotides read TGTGCCAGCAGCTTGGCGACAGGGGGCCGTTCACCCCTCCACTTT.

This chain links TRBV7-6 with TRBJ2-1, with D tentatively TRBD1 (6 bases). V dropped 9 bases and J dropped 5 bases, with 8 bases sitting between them. Germline CDR1 is SGHVS and CDR2 is FNYEAQ. The CDR3 contains 11 residues. The CDR3 DNA is TGTGCCAGTAGGACAGACAATGAGCAGTTCTTC. Translated: CASRTDNEQFF.

This chain links TRBV5-5 with TRBJ2-1, with 11 bases aligning to TRBD1. CDR1 is SGHKS and CDR2 is YYEKEE in the germline V gene (reference sequence). The CDR3 is 14 amino acids. The V and J ends lost 4 bases and 10 bases, in that order; junction bases with no gene match: 7. The CDR3 region is CASSPRTGGLEQFF. CDR3 nucleotide sequence: TGTGCCAGCAGCCCACGGACAGGGGGCTTGGAGCAGTTCTTC.

The rearrangement uses TRBV7-2 and TRBJ2-3, with 7 positions matching TRBD2. Germline CDR1 reads SGHTA; CDR2 reads FQGNSA. The junction had 2 bases not matched to a gene; V was cut back by 8 bases and J by 0 bases. The CDR3 has 13 residues. The CDR3 protein is CASRGVSTDTQYF. In DNA, the CDR3 is TGTGCCAGCCGGGGGGTTAGCACAGATACGCAGTATTTT.

The genes are TRBV28 and TRBJ2-6; possibly TRBD1 for D (6 bases). The germline CDR1 and CDR2 sequences are MDHEN and SYDVKM. Trimming left V 6 bases short and J 1 base short, with 10 bases between. This CDR3 spans 15 amino acids. CDR3: CASSLQGSGANVLTF. The CDR3, as DNA: TGTGCCAGCAGCCTCCAGGGGTCTGGGGCCAACGTCCTGACTTTC.

This chain uses TRBV18 with TRBJ2-3; D remains ambiguous. The CDR3 runs 13 residues. In germline, CDR1 is KGHSH, CDR2 LQKENI. Trimming left V 3 bases short and J 4 bases short, with 8 bases between. CDR3 coding DNA: TGTGCCAGCTCACCGGCGGCCGCAGATACGCAGTATTTT. It translates to CASSPAAADTQYF.

CDR3 sequence (DNA): TGTGCCAGCAGCTTGGGCAGGGTTGACGGCTACACCTTC. It yields the protein CASSLGRVDGYTF. The chain carries TRBV7-9 and TRBJ1-2, with a tentative D call TRBD1 (5 bases). The V end lost 3 bases, the J end lost 8 bases, and 13 bases lay between the germline ends. Germline V lookup: CDR1 SEHNR, CDR2 FQNEAQ (reference sequence). The CDR3 runs 13 residues. Together with reference TRBV7-9 and TRBJ1-2, the CDR3 gives the full variable domain: DTGVSQNPRHKITKRGQNVTFRCDPISEHNRLYWYRQTLGQGPEFLTYFQNEAQLEKSRLLSDRFSAERPKGSFSTLEIQRTEQGDSAMYLCASSLGRVDGYTFGSGTRLTVV.

This chain connects TRBV27 to TRBJ1-2; 8 bases align to TRBD1. V was clipped by 4 bases and J by 5 bases; unmatched bases: 6. This CDR3 comprises 14 residues. Per the germline V gene, CDR1 is MNHEY and CDR2 is SMNVEV (reference sequence). CDR3: CASSSQGARYGYTF. CDR3 DNA sequence: TGTGCCAGCAGTTCGCAGGGGGCTCGGTATGGCTACACCTTC.

The chain has TRBV24-1 and TRBJ2-3, with 10 bases fitting TRBD2. Germline lookup yields CDR1 KGHDR and CDR2 SFDVKD. The CDR3 totals 16 residues. Unmatched junction bases numbered 6, after V lost 3 bases and J lost 4 bases. The CDR3 nucleotides read TGTGCCACCAGTGATGCACTAGCGGGGAGCCCAGATACGCAGTATTTT. It codes for CATSDALAGSPDTQYF.

The chain couples TRBV5-8 to TRBJ2-5; 9 nucleotides align to TRBD2. CDR3 length: 18 amino acids. Trimming at V came to 1 base and at J to 3 bases, leaving 13 bases not matched to a gene. Per germline, CDR1 SGHTS and CDR2 YDEGEE. The CDR3 DNA sequence: TGTGCCAGCAGCTTGCCCCACTTAGCGGGGGCCTTCGAAGAGACCCAGTACTTC. Amino acids: CASSLPHLAGAFEETQYF.

This clone has a handful of counts. The genes are TRBV5-6 and TRBJ2-1; 7 nucleotides match TRBD1. The trim removed 4 bases at V and 7 bases at J, leaving 11 bases unmatched. Germline V gene lookup returns CDR1 SGHDT and CDR2 YYEEEE. The CDR3 runs to 15 residues. The CDR3 sequence is CASSTETGWTNEQFF. In nucleotides, the CDR3 is TGTGCCAGCAGCACTGAGACAGGGTGGACTAATGAGCAGTTCTTC.